The T cell receptor (beta chain) under discussion was sequenced for a study of glioma-infiltrating T cells. TCR alpha and beta CDR3 regions were amplified from RNA using iRepertoire nested multiplex PCR. TCRdb called the multiplex PCR reads again in MiXCR, with one record for every CDR3 protein. The table shows 95,000 to 150,000 distinct CDR3 sequences, with roughly 20% occurring only once. Germline loops: CDR1 MNHNS, CDR2 SASEGT. The CDR3 runs to 20 residues. V gave up 2 bases and J gave up 5 bases; unmatched junction bases: 15. Findings and limits, study-wide: CDR3 overlap between tissue and blood was very small. Non-neoplastic patients had below-expected tissue-blood divergence, while all gliomas exceeded expectation.

The sample holds many counts of this clonotype. The antigen remains unidentified. The specimen sequenced was glioma tissue, nonneoplastic brain tissue, or PBMCs (not recorded which). The genes are TRBV6-1 and TRBJ2-3; TRBD2 matches 14 bases. This clonotype originated in a human donor with low-grade glioma or glioblastoma, undergoing nonglioma brain surgery, or in good health (not recorded which). The CDR3 region has the DNA TGTGCCAGCAGTGAATACCCGGGGGGACTAGCGGGAGTGGGGGGAGATACGCAGTATTTT. Translated, it gives CASSEYPGGLAGVGGDTQYF.